These 19 T cell receptor beta chains share one sample of origin, sequenced in a study of cytomegalovirus exposure and HLA in healthy donors. PCR amplification relied on 60 Vbeta primers (plus 13 Jbeta primers). Clones were read by immunoSEQ multiplex PCR, and TCRdb kept only the in-frame ones, dropping some. Counted here are some 77,000 clones, 60% to 80% occurring once; the ten biggest clones make up roughly a fifth. Sequencing was done on a sample of PBMCs. Receptors were obtained from a woman in her forties in good health and CMV-seropositive.

This clone was seen only once. The V call is TRBV7-9, the J call TRBJ2-3; no clear D. This CDR3 spans 15 amino acids. Between the trimmed V and J ends, which lost 1 base and 1 base, there was a span of 9 bases. Germline-derived CDR1 and CDR2 are SEHNR and FQNEAQ (reference sequence). The CDR3 reads CASSLGASGTDTQYF. In DNA form, the CDR3 reads TGTGCCAGCAGCTTAGGGGCTTCGGGCACAGATACGCAGTATTTT. The full variable domain, with the rest looked up from reference TRBV7-9 and TRBJ2-3, is DTGVSQNPRHKITKRGQNVTFRCDPISEHNRLYWYRQTLGQGPEFLTYFQNEAQLEKSRLLSDRFSAERPKGSFSTLEIQRTEQGDSAMYLCASSLGASGTDTQYFGPGTRLTVL.

The rearrangement joins TRBV7-9 to TRBJ1-3, with a tentative D call TRBD1 (5 bases). Trimming took 3 bases from V and 0 from J, leaving 15 bases between them. The germline V gene has CDR1 SEHNR and CDR2 FQNEAQ (reference sequence). The CDR3 runs to 17 residues. Written as DNA, the CDR3 is TGTGCCAGCAGCTTGACAGTTTTTCGGTACTCTGGAAACACCATATATTTT. It specifies CASSLTVFRYSGNTIYF.

The rearrangement links TRBV6-1 to TRBJ1-5; 7 nucleotides agree with TRBD1. The germline CDR1 and CDR2 sequences are MNHNS and SASEGT. The CDR3 covers 16 residues. V was pared by 8 bases and J by 3 bases, with 13 bases of the junction left unmatched. CDR3 sequence reads: CASCGVAGGSNQPQHF. The CDR3, as DNA: TGTGCCAGCTGTGGGGTTGCAGGGGGTTCCAATCAGCCCCAGCATTTT.

The rearrangement links TRBV6-5 to TRBJ1-5; tentatively, D is TRBD1 (6 bases). V was shortened by 4 bases and J by 0 bases, with 10 bases between the two germline ends. The CDR3 spans 15 residues. CDR1 and CDR2 from the germline V gene are MNHEY and SVGAGI. CDR3 protein: CASSSDRSSNQPQHF. Written as DNA, the CDR3 is TGTGCCAGCAGTTCAGACAGGAGTAGCAATCAGCCCCAGCATTTT.

V gene TRBV30 combines with J gene TRBJ1-6; 8 bases match TRBD1. The V gene's germline CDR1 is GTSNPN and CDR2 SVGIG (reference sequence). Trimming took 4 bases from V and 5 from J; bases not matched to a gene: 7. The CDR3 is 15 residues long. The CDR3 bases are TGTGCCTGGAAGGACAGGGAAGGGAATAATTCACCCCTCCACTTT. It is translated as CAWKDREGNNSPLHF. Filled out from reference TRBV30 and TRBJ1-6, the complete variable domain reads SQTIHQWPATLVQPVGSPLSLECTVEGTSNPNLYWYRQAAGRGLQLLFYSVGIGQISSEVPQNLSASRPQDRQFILSSKKLLLSDSGFYLCAWKDREGNNSPLHFGNGTRLTVT.

In this sample, this clone turned up a few times. The V call is TRBV29-1, the J call TRBJ1-1; weak D call: TRBD1 (6 bases). The CDR3 contains 12 residues. V dropped 4 bases and J dropped 4 bases, with 10 bases sitting between them. Germline CDR1 is SQVTM and CDR2 is ANQGSEA. CDR3 DNA sequence: TGCAGCGTTGCCAGGGGTGTCACTGAAGCTTTCTTT. This encodes CSVARGVTEAFF.

The rearrangement links TRBV4-1 to TRBJ2-5, with 11 bases that match TRBD2. The CDR3 is 16 residues long. Germline V gives CDR1 MGHRA, CDR2 YSYEKL. J gave up 1 base and V 4 bases, and 5 bases lay outside the gene matches. CDR3 amino acids: CASSPGLAGPQETQYF. The CDR3 DNA sequence: TGCGCCAGCAGCCCCGGACTAGCGGGTCCCCAAGAGACCCAGTACTTC.

V usage is TRBV28 and J usage is TRBJ1-2; TRBD1 matches 7 bases. V gave up 4 bases and J gave up 5 bases; unmatched junction bases: 7. Germline V gene data show CDR1 as MDHEN and CDR2 as SYDVKM. The CDR3 extends over 14 amino acids. The CDR3 sequence is CASSSPGQRYGYTF. The DNA of the CDR3 is TGTGCCAGCAGTTCCCCGGGACAGAGATATGGCTACACCTTC.

J is TRBJ2-3 and V is TRBV7-2; 7 nucleotides agree with TRBD1. Trimming cost V 4 bases and J 6 bases; bases outside gene matches: 4. The CDR3 contains 13 residues. Germline lookup yields CDR1 SGHTA and CDR2 FQGNSA. Here the CDR3 reads CASSYQTGDTQYF. The CDR3 region has the DNA TGTGCCAGCAGCTACCAGACAGGGGATACGCAGTATTTT.

This clone was counted a single time. The chain employs TRBV2 and TRBJ2-3, with TRBD2 identical over 8 bases. The CDR3 runs 14 residues. The J segment lost 6 bases and the V segment lost 2 bases, leaving 4 bases of the junction unmatched. Per germline, CDR1 SNHLY and CDR2 FYNNEI. CDR3 nucleotides: TGTGCCAGCAGTGAATTGTTAGCGGGGGATACGCAGTATTTT. It is translated as CASSELLAGDTQYF.

Turning to this clone: The sample carries other DNA sequences with the same CDR3. The chain combines TRBV4-2 with TRBJ1-5, with 7 positions matching TRBD1. The V gene end was trimmed by 0 bases and the J gene end by 4 bases; junction bases not matched to a gene: 6. Germline values: CDR1 LGHNA, CDR2 YNFKEQ. This CDR3 has 16 amino acids. Here the CDR3 DNA reads TGTGCCAGCAGCCAAGATAGGACAGGCGAGAATCAGCCCCAGCATTTT. Protein sequence: CASSQDRTGENQPQHF.

The genes are TRBV18 and TRBJ2-5, with 7 bases fitting TRBD2. Per the germline V gene, CDR1 is KGHSH and CDR2 is LQKENI. The CDR3 extends over 13 amino acids. The junction had 6 bases not matched to a gene; V was cut back by 6 bases and J by 5 bases. The DNA for the CDR3 is TGTGCCAGCTCGCCGCGGGAGAGGGAGACCCAGTACTTC. It codes for CASSPRERETQYF.

This rearrangement joins TRBV6-5 to TRBJ1-2; the match to TRBD1 covers 8 bases. CDR1 is MNHEY and CDR2 is SVGAGI in the germline V gene. The trim removed 6 bases at V and 8 bases at J, leaving 11 bases unmatched. This CDR3 is 14 amino acids long. The CDR3, as DNA: TGTGCCAGCAGCTCCGGCGGGACAGGTTTCGGCTACACCTTC. This translates into CASSSGGTGFGYTF.

This clone was seen a few times. The chain employs TRBV30 and TRBJ2-1, with D uncertain. This CDR3 is built from 11 residues. Germline-derived CDR1 and CDR2 are GTSNPN and SVGIG (reference sequence). With 2 bases removed from V and 8 bases from J, the gap between germline ends came to 7 bases. CDR3 DNA sequence: TGTGCCTGGAGTCTTAGCCATGAGCAGTTCTTC. Amino acids: CAWSLSHEQFF.

CDR3 region: CASRSDRLNTGELFF. The CDR3 DNA sequence: TGTGCCAGCAGAAGCGACAGGTTGAACACCGGGGAGCTGTTTTTT. The chain recombines TRBV2 with TRBJ2-2; possible D gene TRBD1, 6 bases. Per germline, CDR1 SNHLY and CDR2 FYNNEI. Deletions cut 6 bases from V and 1 base from J, with 12 bases between. The CDR3 covers 15 residues.

The V gene is TRBV7-2, the J gene TRBJ1-2; no reliable D call. In germline, CDR1 is SGHTA, CDR2 FQGNSA. The V end was cut by 5 bases, the J end by 4 bases, with 14 bases between. The CDR3 runs 14 residues. DNA of the CDR3: TGTGCCAGCAGCCCCCCCCGGGATCCCTATGGCTACACCTTC. It encodes CASSPPRDPYGYTF. Combining the CDR3 with reference TRBV7-2 and TRBJ1-2 gives the whole variable domain GAGVSQSPSNKVTEKGKDVELRCDPISGHTALYWYRQSLGQGLEFLIYFQGNSAPDKSGLPSDRFSAERTGGSVSTLTIQRTQQEDSAVYLCASSPPRDPYGYTFGSGTRLTVV.

CDR3 DNA: TGCGCCAGCAGCCAAGACGGGACAGGGGACGAGCAGTACTTC. Residues: CASSQDGTGDEQYF. V gene TRBV4-1 combines with J gene TRBJ2-7, with 10 bases that match TRBD1. The V gene's germline CDR1 is MGHRA and CDR2 YSYEKL. J lost 5 bases, V lost 0 bases, and 1 base had no gene match. The CDR3 contains 14 residues.

The sample holds one count of this clone. The V and J genes are TRBV5-1 and TRBJ1-1; D might be TRBD1 (5 bases). The length of the CDR3 is 14 residues. The ends were cut back, 0 bases at V and 8 bases at J, with 14 bases in the middle. Germline CDR1 SGHRS, CDR2 YFSETQ. The CDR3 reads CASSLGGREKEAFF. DNA of the CDR3: TGCGCCAGCAGCTTGGGGGGCAGGGAAAAGGAAGCTTTCTTT.

The chain joins TRBV7-2 to TRBJ2-1; 12 bases are a match to TRBD2. The CDR3 extends over 15 amino acids. The germline V gene has CDR1 SGHTA and CDR2 FQGNSA. J was trimmed by 5 bases and V by 5 bases; bases with no gene match: 4. The CDR3 sequence is CASSILAGGHNEQFF. CDR3 bases: TGTGCCAGCAGCATACTAGCGGGAGGACACAATGAGCAGTTCTTC.